This TCR beta chain was identified during a study of T cells in localized non-small cell lung cancer. Points on this clone: The antigen is undetermined.

Profiled with immunoSEQ multiplex PCR; TCRdb holds only in-frame clones, not every one. The sample consists of about 21,000 clones, 65% to 90% of them appearing once. There are 14 residues in the CDR3. V was pared by 4 bases and J by 7 bases, with 4 bases of the junction left unmatched. Germline CDR1 is MGHRA and CDR2 is YSYEKL. General study results and limits: Appearances in adjacent lung were noted for a median about 50 of the top 100 tumor clones. Uninvolved adjacent lung showed peak T cell clonality, exceeding tumor.

V is TRBV4-1 and J is TRBJ1-6; TRBD1 matches 7 bases. Sequencing was performed on peripheral blood, taken before any cancer treatment. The sequence derives from a man between 40 and 75 years old with stage I lung adenocarcinoma. DNA of the CDR3: TGCGCCAGCAGCCCGACAGGGTTGAATTCACCCCTCCACTTT. This gives the protein CASSPTGLNSPLHF.